The clone carrying this T cell receptor beta chain has more than one count but fewer than ten. The germline V gene encodes CDR1 DFQATT and CDR2 SNEGSKA (reference sequence). The CDR3 length is 14 residues. J lost 6 bases, V lost 3 bases, and 9 bases had no gene match. This record comes from a study of T-cell reconstitution after alpha-beta-depleted transplantation in children. This sample's TCRbeta library carried unique molecular identifier barcodes. TCRdb called the PCR reads again in MiXCR, with one record for every CDR3 protein. Of more than 200,000 distinct CDR3 sequences listed, about 23% are singletons.

Source: PBMCs, taken before TCRalphabeta/CD19-depleted stem cell transplant. The receptor was isolated from a girl aged 2-10 years with Fanconi anemia, due to receive a stem cell transplant. The chain uses TRBV20-1 and TRBJ2-3; 7 bases fit TRBD2. CDR3 DNA sequence: TGCAGTGCTAGTCTTCGGGAGGTGAGGGATACGCAGTATTTT. This translates into CSASLREVRDTQYF.